One and the same sample provided the 19 T cell receptor beta chains below, sequenced in a study of blood T cell repertoires in COVID-19 (dated by TCRdb to 2020 to 2021). The library was generated by the immunoSEQ multiplex PCR assay. TCRdb mirrors the immuneACCESS table, restricted to in-frame sequences. Some clones are absent from its copies; in checked studies, under half trace to an unresolved V gene, and the reason for the others is unknown. The sample table records 110,000 to 150,000 clones; around 87% of these occur just once. The ten most abundant clones make up over 5% of the sample. Sequenced input: peripheral blood. The receptor source for this set is a human donor in a cohort sampled during active COVID-19.

The chain is built from TRBV7-2 and TRBJ2-2; D perhaps matches TRBD1 (5 bases). CDR3 length: 15 amino acids. V dropped 0 bases and J dropped 4 bases, with 9 bases sitting between them. Germline V gene sequence: CDR1 SGHTA, CDR2 FQGNSA. For the CDR3, the DNA is TGTGCCAGCAGCTTAGCTGGGGCGGTCACCGGGGAGCTGTTTTTT. Translating it yields CASSLAGAVTGELFF.

Here the CDR3 reads CASSLVDEQYF. The CDR3 DNA reads TGTGCCAGCAGCCTCGTTGACGAGCAGTACTTC. This chain uses TRBV7-9 with TRBJ2-7; D gene uncertain. Germline V gene sequence: CDR1 SEHNR, CDR2 FQNEAQ (reference sequence). V was cut by 5 bases and J by 5 bases, with 7 bases left in between. The length of the CDR3 is 11 residues. Together with reference TRBV7-9 and TRBJ2-7, the CDR3 gives the full variable domain: DTGVSQNPRHKITKRGQNVTFRCDPISEHNRLYWYRQTLGQGPEFLTYFQNEAQLEKSRLLSDRFSAERPKGSFSTLEIQRTEQGDSAMYLCASSLVDEQYFGPGTRLTVT.

In DNA form, the CDR3 reads TGTGCCAGTAGCACGGGGGGGGATGGCGAGCAGTACTTC. As protein: CASSTGGDGEQYF. This rearrangement joins TRBV19 to TRBJ2-7; 8 positions match TRBD2. The V gene end was trimmed by 6 bases and the J gene end by 6 bases; junction bases not matched to a gene: 7. Germline values: CDR1 LNHDA, CDR2 SQIVND (reference sequence). The CDR3 contains 13 residues.

This clone has a handful of counts. The chain has TRBV28 and TRBJ1-2; D is possibly TRBD1 (6 bases). Per germline, CDR1 MDHEN and CDR2 SYDVKM. The CDR3 sequence is 12 residues long. V was pared by 5 bases and J by 4 bases, with 8 bases between. CDR3 in amino acids: CASSAGVYGYTF. The CDR3, as DNA: TGTGCCAGCAGTGCAGGGGTCTATGGCTACACCTTC.

The V call is TRBV19, the J call TRBJ1-4; D ambiguous. The CDR3 is 12 amino acids. V shed 7 bases and J shed 4 bases, with 7 bases lying between them. Germline V CDR1 and CDR2: LNHDA, SQIVND (reference sequence). CDR3 DNA sequence: TGTGCCAGTACCCAGATTAATGAAAAACTGTTTTTT. Its translation: CASTQINEKLFF.

V and J are TRBV2 and TRBJ1-1; D not resolved. This CDR3 is 20 amino acids long. CDR1 and CDR2 from the germline V gene are SNHLY and FYNNEI. The V end lost 0 bases, the J end lost 1 base, and 24 bases lay between the germline ends. CDR3 bases: TGTGCCAGCAGTGAAGCGCTTCTTCGTATGACGGAGGGCCGGAACACTGAAGCTTTCTTT. Its protein product is CASSEALLRMTEGRNTEAFF.

The V call is TRBV2, the J call TRBJ1-1; 7 nucleotides line up with TRBD1. Germline V CDR1 and CDR2: SNHLY, FYNNEI. The CDR3 has 15 residues. With V trimmed by 8 bases and J by 0 bases, 9 bases remained unmatched. For the CDR3, the DNA is TGTGCCAGCGGATGGACAGGCGAAATGAACACTGAAGCTTTCTTT. Protein: CASGWTGEMNTEAFF.

The chain is built from TRBV7-2 and TRBJ2-3; D is ambiguous. Trimming took off 5 bases at V and 4 bases at J, with 13 bases between the two ends. The V gene's germline CDR1 is SGHTA and CDR2 FQGNSA. The CDR3 extends over 14 amino acids. The CDR3 is CASSPSLLSDTQYF. In nucleotides, the CDR3 is TGTGCCAGCAGCCCCTCCCTTTTATCAGATACGCAGTATTTT. Together with reference TRBV7-2 and TRBJ2-3, the CDR3 gives the full variable domain: GAGVSQSPSNKVTEKGKDVELRCDPISGHTALYWYRQSLGQGLEFLIYFQGNSAPDKSGLPSDRFSAERTGGSVSTLTIQRTQQEDSAVYLCASSPSLLSDTQYFGPGTRLTVL.

V gene TRBV28 combines with J gene TRBJ1-6, with D perhaps TRBD1 (5 bases). The V gene's germline CDR1 is MDHEN and CDR2 SYDVKM. There are 17 residues in the CDR3. V was cut by 5 bases and J by 0 bases, with 14 bases left in between. CDR3 loop: CASSDGGTSSYNSPLHF. The CDR3 DNA is TGTGCCAGCAGTGATGGGGGGACGAGCTCCTATAATTCACCCCTCCACTTT. Based on the CDR3 plus reference TRBV28 and TRBJ1-6, the full variable domain is DVKVTQSSRYLVKRTGEKVFLECVQDMDHENMFWYRQDPGLGLRLIYFSYDVKMKEKGDIPEGYSVSREKKERFSLILESASTNQTSMYLCASSDGGTSSYNSPLHFGNGTRLTVT.

The V and J genes are TRBV7-3 and TRBJ2-7, with D possibly matching TRBD1 (5 bases). The CDR3 length is 17 residues. Germline lookup yields CDR1 SGHTA and CDR2 FQGTGA. The V end was cut by 5 bases, the J end by 4 bases, with 24 bases between. CDR3 DNA sequence: TGTGCCAGCAGCCTCAAAAAGGCCAGGGCGGTGACATACGAGCAGTACTTC. It is translated as CASSLKKARAVTYEQYF.

There are a few counts of this clone. V gene TRBV4-1 combines with J gene TRBJ1-3, with 8 bases fitting TRBD1. The germline V gene encodes CDR1 MGHRA and CDR2 YSYEKL. This CDR3 region has 15 residues. Trimming took 1 base from V and 8 from J; bases not matched to a gene: 7. CDR3: CASSQVIGQGDTIYF. The DNA for the CDR3 is TGCGCCAGCAGCCAAGTCATCGGACAGGGAGACACCATATATTTT.

The V gene is TRBV28, the J gene TRBJ1-1; TRBD1 is a possible D gene (5 bases). V shed 6 bases and J shed 3 bases, with 11 bases lying between them. CDR1 and CDR2 (germline): MDHEN, SYDVKM. CDR3 length: 13 amino acids. The CDR3 protein is CASSPDRYTEAFF. In DNA form, the CDR3 reads TGTGCCAGCAGCCCCGACAGATACACTGAAGCTTTCTTT.

The chain combines TRBV18 with TRBJ2-5; the D gene is possibly TRBD2 (5 bases). The V gene's germline CDR1 is KGHSH and CDR2 LQKENI. The V and J ends lost 3 bases and 5 bases respectively, with 16 bases between them. The CDR3 totals 15 residues. CDR3 region: CASSPGIGGAETQYF. CDR3 nucleotide sequence: TGTGCCAGCTCACCTGGGATTGGAGGCGCGGAGACCCAGTACTTC.

This chain uses TRBV5-5 with TRBJ1-5, with D maybe TRBD1 (5 bases). Germline loops: CDR1 SGHKS, CDR2 YYEKEE (reference sequence). CDR3 length: 13 residues. The V end was cut by 3 bases, the J end by 7 bases, with 11 bases between. CDR3 sequence reads: CASSWRGLQPQHF. The CDR3 DNA reads as TGTGCCAGCAGCTGGCGGGGGTTGCAGCCCCAGCATTTT.

The gene calls are TRBV28 and TRBJ2-7; D ambiguous. The CDR3 runs 11 residues. Germline V gene data show CDR1 as MDHEN and CDR2 as SYDVKM. The V end was cut by 3 bases, the J end by 4 bases, with 4 bases between. The chain's CDR3 is CASSFSYEQYF. For the CDR3, the DNA is TGTGCCAGCAGTTTCTCTTACGAGCAGTACTTC.

This sequence joins TRBV4-1 and TRBJ2-3; 10 bases are shared with TRBD2. The CDR3 has 17 residues. Germline CDR1 is MGHRA and CDR2 is YSYEKL. J was trimmed by 2 bases and V by 5 bases; bases with no gene match: 10. CDR3 in amino acids: CASSGRASGGFTDTQYF. DNA for the CDR3: TGCGCCAGCAGCGGTCGGGCTAGCGGGGGCTTCACAGATACGCAGTATTTT.

This clone has only a few counts. This chain joins TRBV7-3 and TRBJ2-2; 7 bases agree with TRBD2. Germline-derived CDR1 and CDR2 are SGHTA and FQGTGA. The CDR3 has 16 amino acids. The trim removed 4 bases at V and 3 bases at J, leaving 8 bases unmatched. CDR3 sequence (DNA): TGTGCCAGCAGCTCACGTGGGCGGGAGTACACCGGGGAGCTGTTTTTT. It translates to CASSSRGREYTGELFF.

The chain joins TRBV6-1 to TRBJ2-7; weak D call: TRBD1 (6 bases). V was trimmed by 0 bases and J by 12 bases, leaving 24 bases between them. The germline V gene encodes CDR1 MNHNS and CDR2 SASEGT. This CDR3 region has 16 residues. The CDR3 DNA sequence: TGTGCCAGCAGTGAAGCCCACGGGACACCCTTATCTAAGCCGTACTTC. Residues: CASSEAHGTPLSKPYF.

The rearrangement links TRBV6-5 to TRBJ2-6; D is undetermined. V lost 10 bases, J lost 0 bases, and 4 bases lay in between. The CDR3 contains 12 residues. The germline CDR1 and CDR2 sequences are MNHEY and SVGAGI. CDR3 sequence reads: CATHSGANVLTF. The CDR3 DNA reads TGTGCCACCCACTCTGGGGCCAACGTCCTGACTTTC.